Listed below are T cell receptor beta chains from one sample, sequenced in a study of T-cell memory formation after mild COVID-19. TCRdb redid the calling of the 5' RACE reads with MiXCR, one entry per CDR3 protein. This repertoire shows roughly 190,000 distinct CDR3 sequences, approximately 16% found once; its top ten account for roughly 2.3%. Sequences were obtained from PBMCs or a T cell subset sorted from them (not recorded which). These receptors were taken from an adult woman who had mild COVID-19 (a few samples of this study predate the infection). Cell type and time point are not known. CDR3s include the opening cysteine and the closing phenylalanine or tryptophan. The D gene is left open where the match is weak. Clone size is not always given. Where it is, it says once, few, many or a class for expanded clones.

TRBJ1-2,TRBV4-1,.,.,TGCGCCAGCAGCCAAGAGCCCGAGTACGGGGGCGGCTACACCTTC,CASSQEPEYGGGYTF
TRBJ2-2,TRBV6-6,TRBD2,.,TGTGCCACCCATCTAGCGGGGGCGGCCGGGGAGCTGTTTTTT,CATHLAGAAGELFF
TRBJ2-6,TRBV7-9,.,.,TGTGCCAGCAGCACTCGACAGGGACTCTCTAGGGCCAACGTCCTGACTTTC,CASSTRQGLSRANVLTF
TRBJ1-1,TRBV5-1,.,few,TGCGCCAGCAGCCTTGCGGGTTTTCGCACTGAAGCTTTCTTT,CASSLAGFRTEAFF
TRBJ2-6,TRBV11-3,TRBD1,few,TGTGCCAGCAGCTTACGACAGGGGCCTGGGGCCAACGTCCTGACTTTC,CASSLRQGPGANVLTF
TRBJ1-5,TRBV30,.,many,TGTGCCTGGAGTGTTCGGGGGGCCCAGCATTTT,CAWSVRGAQHF
TRBJ2-7,TRBV2,TRBD1,.,TGTGCCAGCAGGGACAGGGGAAATGGGGAGCAGTACTTC,CASRDRGNGEQYF
TRBJ2-3,TRBV20-1,.,few,TGCAGTGCTAGAGATCTGACAGATACGCAGTATTTT,CSARDLTDTQYF
TRBJ2-3,TRBV5-1,TRBD2,few,TGCGCCAGCAGCTCGGGACTAGCGGTAAACACAGATACGCAGTATTTT,CASSSGLAVNTDTQYF
TRBJ1-6,TRBV5-5,.,.,TGTGCCAGCAGCTTGGGGGACGCTCCGTTATCACCCCTCCACTTT,CASSLGDAPLSPLHF
TRBJ2-2,TRBV30,.,once,TGTGCCTGGAGTGCCACCCAGACCGGGGAGCTGTTTTTT,CAWSATQTGELFF
TRBJ2-3,TRBV9,.,many,TGTGCCAGCAGCCCTGGGCTTGATACGCAGTATTTT,CASSPGLDTQYF
TRBJ2-1,TRBV9,TRBD2,.,TGTGCCAGCAGCGTGGAGGCTAGCGGGTACAATGAGCAGTTCTTC,CASSVEASGYNEQFF
TRBJ2-5,TRBV12-3/TRBV12-4,TRBD2,few,TGTGCCAGCAGCCTCTGGCTAGCGGGGGTGGAGACCCAGTACTTC,CASSLWLAGVETQYF
TRBJ2-3,TRBV7-8,.,.,TGTGCCAGCAGCTTAGCGAGCCTCACTTCCATGCCTTCTAGCACAGATACGCAGTATTTT,CASSLASLTSMPSSTDTQYF
TRBJ2-7,TRBV29-1,.,few,TGCAGCGTTGCGTTCGGACCCTCCTACGAGCAGTACTTC,CSVAFGPSYEQYF
TRBJ2-6,TRBV5-5,.,few,TGTGCCAGCAGCTTGGATGGAGGCGCTGGGGCCAACGTCCTGACTTTC,CASSLDGGAGANVLTF
TRBJ2-1,TRBV4-1,.,.,TGCGCCAGCAGCCAAGATTTTCCAGATGAGCAGTTCTTC,CASSQDFPDEQFF
TRBJ2-2,TRBV7-6,TRBD1,once,TGTGCCAGCAGCTCCGAAGCGGGACAGGGGAGGTCCGGGGAGCTGTTTTTT,CASSSEAGQGRSGELFF
TRBJ1-2,TRBV2,TRBD1,.,TGTGCCAGCAGTGTGGGGACAGGGAAGGGCTACACCTTC,CASSVGTGKGYTF
TRBJ1-5,TRBV7-2,.,.,TGTGCCAGCAGCTTGATGTCGAGCCCCCAGCATTTT,CASSLMSSPQHF
TRBJ2-5,TRBV5-1,.,.,TGCGCCAGCAGCTTGGGGTTGAGGCAAGAGACCCAGTACTTC,CASSLGLRQETQYF
TRBJ2-7,TRBV28,TRBD2,.,TGTGCCAGCAGTTTATCGGCTAGCGGGGACTTAGAGCAGTACTTC,CASSLSASGDLEQYF
TRBJ2-1,TRBV5-1,TRBD2,many,TGCGCCAGCAGCACTGGGACTAGCGGGAGAGGTGAGCAGTTCTTC,CASSTGTSGRGEQFF
TRBJ2-3,TRBV4-1,TRBD2,.,TGCGCCAGCAGCCAAGCATTTAGCGGGGGGGCAGATACGCAGTATTTT,CASSQAFSGGADTQYF
TRBJ2-1,TRBV12-3/TRBV12-4,TRBD2,.,TGTGCCATCGGGGGGGGCGGGACCAGCTTCAATGAGCAGTTCTTC,CAIGGGGTSFNEQFF